The 27 T cell receptor beta chains reported below all come from one sample, sequenced in a study of T cell repertoires in cytomegalovirus infection. These receptors lack a known antigen. MiXCR, run by TCRdb on the reads, gives a single entry per CDR3 protein. The sample records around 120,000 distinct CDR3 sequences, around 45% being singletons. Material: CD8+ T cells from cultured PBMCs, obtained from culture after CMV antigen stimulation. These receptors originate from a human donor in good health (CMV status not recorded). Some clones in this sample may be carry-over from other donors' samples.

This chain connects TRBV20-1 to TRBJ2-2; a possible D gene is TRBD2 (6 bases). There are 15 residues in the CDR3. The V gene lost 6 bases and the J gene lost 3 bases, with 17 bases spanning the gap. Germline CDR1 is DFQATT and CDR2 is SNEGSKA (reference sequence). The CDR3 nucleotides read TGCAGTGCCCGGGAGACAAGGACGCACACCGGGGAGCTGTTTTTT. Protein product: CSARETRTHTGELFF.

This clonotype was detected once. The chain couples TRBV20-1 to TRBJ1-2; D may be TRBD1 (5 bases). Germline V gene data show CDR1 as DFQATT and CDR2 as SNEGSKA (reference sequence). Trimming pared 3 bases from V and 1 base from J, leaving 21 bases between. The CDR3 is made up of 17 amino acids. For the CDR3, the DNA is TGCAGTGCTAGCCCTCACATCCAGGGCCCAGATAACTATGGCTACACCTTC. It is translated as CSASPHIQGPDNYGYTF.

This clonotype came up a few times. The genes are TRBV19 and TRBJ1-2; the D gene is possibly TRBD1 (5 bases). V was cut by 3 bases and J by 3 bases, with 20 bases left in between. Germline V gene lookup returns CDR1 LNHDA and CDR2 SQIVND (reference sequence). The CDR3 totals 17 residues. The CDR3 spells CASSMLSGETFYYGYTF. In DNA, the CDR3 is TGTGCCAGTAGTATGCTCTCGGGGGAAACGTTTTACTATGGCTACACCTTC.

This clonotype was picked up one time. The CDR3 spells CASSFLSGGEETQYF. The CDR3 nucleotides read TGTGCCAGCAGCTTCCTAAGCGGGGGGGAAGAGACCCAGTACTTC. The chain joins TRBV7-6 to TRBJ2-5; 10 positions match TRBD2. The CDR3 is made up of 15 amino acids. V was clipped by 3 bases and J by 3 bases; unmatched bases: 4. Germline V gives CDR1 SGHVS, CDR2 FNYEAQ.

This clonotype was detected many times. The chain's CDR3 is CASSPGTGGGTDTQYF. As DNA, the CDR3 is TGTGCCAGCAGCCCCGGGACAGGGGGCGGGACAGATACGCAGTATTTT. J is TRBJ2-3 and V is TRBV7-6; TRBD1 matches at 12 bases. Germline CDR1 reads SGHVS; CDR2 reads FNYEAQ. The CDR3 length is 16 residues. With 5 bases clipped from V and 3 bases from J, the junction kept 6 bases outside the gene matches.

The CDR3 sequence is CATGQINQPQHF. The CDR3 coding sequence is TGTGCCACGGGACAGATCAATCAGCCCCAGCATTTT. The J gene is TRBJ1-5, the V gene TRBV10-3, with 7 bases aligning to TRBD1. The CDR3 covers 12 residues. Germline values: CDR1 ENHRY, CDR2 SYGVKD. The V gene end was trimmed by 10 bases and the J gene end by 3 bases; junction bases not matched to a gene: 3.

The V gene is TRBV24-1, the J gene TRBJ2-1, with TRBD2 as a possible D gene (6 bases). Trimming cost V 0 bases and J 5 bases, with 10 bases left between them. The CDR3 consists of 15 residues. Per germline, CDR1 KGHDR and CDR2 SFDVKD. The CDR3 protein is CATSDLLWGDNEQFF. CDR3 DNA: TGTGCCACCAGTGATTTGCTGTGGGGGGACAATGAGCAGTTCTTC.

Note on this clonotype: Germline is not matched at one junction end, which may reflect a read error. The V gene is TRBV19, the J gene TRBJ1-1; no clear D gene. CDR3 size: 12 residues. Germline assignment: CDR1 LNHDA and CDR2 SQIVND (reference sequence). The CDR3 DNA sequence: TGTGCCAGTTCTAACTGGAACTCTGAAGCTTTCTTT. The encoded protein is CASSNWNSEAFF.

This clonotype occurred a few times. This chain connects TRBV7-6 to TRBJ1-6; no clear D. CDR1 and CDR2 from the germline V gene are SGHVS and FNYEAQ. Trimming pared 1 base from V and 0 bases from J, leaving 16 bases between. This CDR3 region has 19 residues. The CDR3 reads CASSLEFGRLNSYNSPLHF. CDR3 nucleotide sequence: TGTGCCAGCAGCTTAGAGTTTGGACGGCTGAACTCCTATAATTCACCCCTCCACTTT.

The V and J genes are TRBV19 and TRBJ2-1; perhaps TRBD2 as D (6 bases). The CDR3 has 15 residues. V lost 4 bases, J lost 0 bases, and 10 bases lay in between. The V gene's germline CDR1 is LNHDA and CDR2 SQIVND (reference sequence). The CDR3 spells CASSNGGTSYNEQFF. Written as DNA, the CDR3 is TGTGCCAGTAGTAATGGGGGGACCTCCTACAATGAGCAGTTCTTC.

The V call is TRBV7-6, the J call TRBJ2-7, with a tentative D call TRBD1 (5 bases). This CDR3 contains 13 residues. Germline CDR1 reads SGHVS; CDR2 reads FNYEAQ. Between the trimmed V and J ends, which lost 5 bases and 4 bases, there was a span of 12 bases. CDR3 region: CASSPPDTYEQYF. DNA of the CDR3: TGTGCCAGCAGCCCACCGGACACGTACGAGCAGTACTTC.

The chain uses TRBV12-3 or TRBV12-4 and TRBJ2-7; possibly TRBD1 or TRBD2 for D (6 bases each). V dropped 3 bases and J dropped 6 bases, with 18 bases sitting between them. The CDR3 length is 15 residues. CDR3 DNA sequence: TGTGCCAGCAGTTTTAAGCCTAGGGGGGTCGGCGAGCAGTACTTC. This sequence encodes CASSFKPRGVGEQYF.

The chain is built from TRBV12-3 or TRBV12-4 and TRBJ1-2, with D possibly TRBD1 on 6 matching bases. V lost 10 bases to trimming and J lost 3 bases, with 15 bases between them. This CDR3 has 13 amino acids. CDR3 sequence: CATTPGDDYGYTF. CDR3 sequence (DNA): TGTGCCACCACGCCAGGGGACGACTATGGCTACACCTTC.

This clonotype was observed a few times. V and J are TRBV7-3 and TRBJ1-2, with 8 nucleotides matching TRBD1. The CDR3 sequence is 16 residues long. Looked up from germline, CDR1 is SGHTA and CDR2 is FQGTGA. V shed 5 bases and J 7 bases; nucleotides not matched to a gene: 15. The CDR3 DNA follows: TGTGCCAGCAGCGTCCTCCCACAGGGGGATTTGAGTGGCTACACCTTC. Translation gives CASSVLPQGDLSGYTF.

This clonotype appeared a few times. This chain uses TRBV11-3 with TRBJ2-1, with a possible D match to TRBD2 (5 bases). CDR1 SGHNT and CDR2 YENEEA come from the germline V gene. V lost 5 bases, J lost 0 bases, and 5 bases lay in between. This CDR3 spans 13 amino acids. CDR3 residues: CASSAGSYNEQFF. The CDR3 nucleotides read TGTGCCAGCAGCGCGGGCTCCTACAATGAGCAGTTCTTC.

This clonotype was detected only a few times. The chain combines TRBV6-5 with TRBJ2-1, with 9 nucleotides matching TRBD1. The germline V gene has CDR1 MNHEY and CDR2 SVGAGI. Germline trimming cut 6 bases from V and 1 base from J; bases unmatched to any gene: 4. The CDR3 extends over 15 amino acids. CDR3 DNA: TGTGCCAGCAGGCTGGGACAGGGATCCTACAATGAGCAGTTCTTC. Its protein is CASRLGQGSYNEQFF.

The rearrangement uses TRBV28 and TRBJ2-7, with D tentatively TRBD1 (5 bases). The CDR3 contains 13 residues. V lost 8 bases and J lost 4, with 15 bases in between. Germline V gene lookup returns CDR1 MDHEN and CDR2 SYDVKM. The CDR3 region is CASAVGLGYEQYF. CDR3 coding DNA: TGTGCCAGCGCCGTGGGGCTAGGGTACGAGCAGTACTTC.

The chain uses TRBV29-1 and TRBJ1-1, with D uncertain. Trimming left V 5 bases short and J 0 bases short, with 16 bases between. The CDR3 has 15 amino acids. Per the germline V gene, CDR1 is SQVTM and CDR2 is ANQGSEA. The CDR3 region has the DNA TGCAGCGTTCTCCGGACCGGTGGTATGAACACTGAAGCTTTCTTT. Encoded protein: CSVLRTGGMNTEAFF.

This clonotype was seen only a few times. This chain links TRBV5-6 with TRBJ1-5; TRBD1 might be the D (5 bases). V was clipped by 5 bases and J by 2 bases, with 11 bases between them. From germline, CDR1 is SGHDT and CDR2 YYEEEE. This CDR3 has 14 amino acids. The chain's CDR3 is CASRFWGGNQPQHF. The CDR3 nucleotides are TGTGCCAGCAGGTTTTGGGGCGGCAATCAGCCCCAGCATTTT.

This clonotype was observed many times. This chain joins TRBV24-1 and TRBJ2-5; maybe TRBD1 (6 bases). V was shortened by 5 bases and J by 2 bases, with 23 bases between the two germline ends. Germline CDR1 reads KGHDR; CDR2 reads SFDVKD. The CDR3 consists of 18 residues. CDR3 sequence reads: CATSVGGRGTLLQETQYF. CDR3 coding DNA: TGTGCCACCAGTGTAGGGGGACGGGGTACATTGCTACAAGAGACCCAGTACTTC.

The gene calls are TRBV19 and TRBJ1-2, with D possibly TRBD1 on 6 matching bases. Germline values: CDR1 LNHDA, CDR2 SQIVND (reference sequence). This CDR3 comprises 13 residues. Trimming pared 8 bases from V and 7 bases from J, leaving 17 bases between. CDR3 sequence: CASQPQGTGGYTF. CDR3 DNA: TGTGCCAGTCAACCCCAGGGGACCGGTGGCTACACCTTC.

Many counts were recorded for this clonotype. The gene calls are TRBV28 and TRBJ1-6; D may be TRBD1 (6 bases). The CDR3 sequence is 13 residues long. The V gene lost 10 bases and the J gene lost 3 bases, with 10 bases spanning the gap. In germline, CDR1 is MDHEN, CDR2 SYDVKM. CDR3 region: CAIGGNYNSPLHF. CDR3 DNA sequence: TGTGCCATAGGGGGAAACTATAATTCACCCCTCCACTTT. Filled out from reference TRBV28 and TRBJ1-6, the complete variable domain reads DVKVTQSSRYLVKRTGEKVFLECVQDMDHENMFWYRQDPGLGLRLIYFSYDVKMKEKGDIPEGYSVSREKKERFSLILESASTNQTSMYLCAIGGNYNSPLHFGNGTRLTVT.

J is TRBJ2-7 and V is TRBV6-6; TRBD2 agrees at 7 bases. The CDR3 is 13 amino acids. J gave up 1 base and V 7 bases, and 4 bases lay outside the gene matches. CDR1 MNHNY and CDR2 SVGAGI come from the germline V gene (reference sequence). CDR3 loop: CASTGGLSYEQYF. The CDR3 DNA reads TGTGCCAGCACCGGGGGGTTGTCCTACGAGCAGTACTTC.

The V and J genes are TRBV3-1 and TRBJ1-6; D is unclear. The CDR3 loop spans 15 amino acids. Trimming took 3 bases from V and 12 from J, leaving 18 bases between them. CDR1 LGHDT and CDR2 YNNKEL come from the germline V gene (reference sequence). CDR3 nucleotide sequence: TGTGCCAGCAGCCATCGGGCCGAACGGGGTTTACCCCTCCACTTT. This encodes CASSHRAERGLPLHF.

This clonotype was found a few times. The V call is TRBV11-2, the J call TRBJ2-3, with TRBD2 identical over 8 bases. The CDR3 extends over 16 amino acids. V shed 0 bases, J shed 4 bases, and the junction held 6 bases outside the gene matches. Germline assignment: CDR1 SGHAT and CDR2 FQNNGV. CDR3 sequence: CASSLDLGGASDTQYF. CDR3 DNA: TGTGCCAGCAGCTTAGATCTCGGGGGGGCCTCAGATACGCAGTATTTT. Full variable domain (remainder filled in from reference TRBV11-2 and TRBJ2-3): EAGVAQSPRYKIIEKRQSVAFWCNPISGHATLYWYQQILGQGPKLLIQFQNNGVVDDSQLPKDRFSAERLKGVDSTLKIQPAKLEDSAVYLCASSLDLGGASDTQYFGPGTRLTVL.

This chain joins TRBV29-1 and TRBJ2-3; 7 nucleotides match TRBD1. The germline V gene has CDR1 SQVTM and CDR2 ANQGSEA. The V gene end was trimmed by 6 bases and the J gene end by 9 bases; junction bases not matched to a gene: 18. The CDR3 runs to 15 residues. The CDR3 reads CSVDGQAYALGTQYF. The CDR3 DNA is TGCAGCGTAGATGGACAGGCATACGCCCTAGGGACGCAGTATTTT.

This clonotype was counted a few times. This chain joins TRBV7-2 and TRBJ2-2; 10 bases map to TRBD2. CDR1 SGHTA and CDR2 FQGNSA come from the germline V gene. This CDR3 is 15 amino acids long. The ends lost 5 bases at V and 5 bases at J; junction bases unmatched: 5. CDR3 residues: CASSQIAGGTGELFF. In nucleotides, the CDR3 is TGTGCCAGCAGCCAAATAGCGGGGGGTACCGGGGAGCTGTTTTTT.